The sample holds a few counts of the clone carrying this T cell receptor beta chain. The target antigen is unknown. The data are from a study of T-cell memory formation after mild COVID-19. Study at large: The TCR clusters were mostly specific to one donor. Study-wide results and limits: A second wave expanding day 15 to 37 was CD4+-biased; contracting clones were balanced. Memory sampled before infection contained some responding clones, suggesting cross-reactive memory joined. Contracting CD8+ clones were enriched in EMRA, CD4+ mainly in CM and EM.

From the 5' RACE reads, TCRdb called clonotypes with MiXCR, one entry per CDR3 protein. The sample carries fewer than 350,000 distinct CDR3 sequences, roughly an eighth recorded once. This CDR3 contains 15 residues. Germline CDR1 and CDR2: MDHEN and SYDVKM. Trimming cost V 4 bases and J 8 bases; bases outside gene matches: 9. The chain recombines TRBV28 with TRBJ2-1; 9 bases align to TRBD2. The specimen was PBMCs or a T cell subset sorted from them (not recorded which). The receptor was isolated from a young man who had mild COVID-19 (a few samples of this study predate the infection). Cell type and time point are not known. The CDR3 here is CASSSAGGFTDEQFF. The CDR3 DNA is TGTGCCAGCAGTTCCGCGGGGGGGTTTACCGATGAGCAGTTCTTC.